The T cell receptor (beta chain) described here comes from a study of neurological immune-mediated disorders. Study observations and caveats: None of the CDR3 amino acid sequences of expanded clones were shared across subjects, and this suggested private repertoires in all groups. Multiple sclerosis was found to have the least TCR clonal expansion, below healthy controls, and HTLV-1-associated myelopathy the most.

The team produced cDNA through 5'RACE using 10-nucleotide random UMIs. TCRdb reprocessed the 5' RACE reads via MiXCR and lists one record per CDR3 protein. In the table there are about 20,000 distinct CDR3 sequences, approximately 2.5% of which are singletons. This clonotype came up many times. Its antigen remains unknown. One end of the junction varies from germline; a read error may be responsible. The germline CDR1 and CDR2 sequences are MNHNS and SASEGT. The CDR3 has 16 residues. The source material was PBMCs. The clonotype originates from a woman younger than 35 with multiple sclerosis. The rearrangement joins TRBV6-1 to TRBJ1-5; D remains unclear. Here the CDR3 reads CASSGGLGLGNQPQNF. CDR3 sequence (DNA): TGTGCCAGCAGTGGAGGGCTTGGGTTGGGTAATCAGCCCCAGAATTTT.